This T cell receptor beta chain was retrieved from a study of CD8+ T cells in alopecia areata. Peripheral blood and lesional scalp punch biopsies came from alopecia areata patients. It was from PBMCs that CD4+ and CD8+ T cells were sorted. The CDR3 is made up of 14 amino acids. Germline CDR1 reads LGHNA; CDR2 reads YSLEER. The germline V and J ends were trimmed by 0 bases and 5 bases, with 8 bases remaining between them. After isolation, RNA underwent reverse transcription to generate cDNA as the sequencing template. Some clones are missing from TCRdb's copy, which holds only in-frame ones; the method was immunoSEQ multiplex PCR. The sample lists 150,000 to 180,000 clones; 45% to 60% were seen once. Study outcomes and limitations: Scalp repertoires also include resident alphabeta T cells from normal skin. In patients, TCRs were shared less clearly than in mice, and HLA may possibly be involved.

Of note for this clone: Its antigen is not known.

The receptor was isolated from a human donor with alopecia areata. This chain joins TRBV4-3 and TRBJ1-5; unclear D gene. Material: CD8+ T cells sorted from blood, obtained at week 0. CDR3 amino acids: CASSQDRSDQPQHF. The CDR3 DNA sequence: TGCGCCAGCAGCCAAGACAGGTCCGATCAGCCCCAGCATTTT.